This TCR beta chain appears in the sequencing data of a study of technical replicates of blood from a few donors. V shed 5 bases and J 4 bases; nucleotides not matched to a gene: 4. The germline gives CDR1 MNHEY, CDR2 SVGAGI. CDR3 length: 14 residues. This clone was detected only once. Only in-frame clones appear in the TCRdb table, and some are missing; sequencing was by immunoSEQ multiplex PCR. The sample shows around 61,000 clones, about 96% of them seen only once. Sequenced input: T cells isolated from PBMCs. The sequence derives from a human donor in good health. This rearrangement joins TRBV6-5 to TRBJ1-4, with 7 bases fitting TRBD1. CDR3: CASSLRTGNEKLFF. The DNA for the CDR3 is TGTGCCAGCAGTCTAAGGACAGGTAATGAAAAACTGTTTTTT.